The sequence of this T cell receptor (beta chain) was determined in a study of T cells in Graves' hyperthyroidism and ophthalmopathy (dated by TCRdb to about 2019). For the study in its entirety: Peripheral blood samples were taken at the time of initial diagnosis, prior to any treatment. After sampling, hyperthyroidism patients received methimazole starting at 30 mg daily, and ophthalmopathy patients received high-dose intravenous methylprednisolone. Prospective prediction of ophthalmopathy was tested in an independent validation cohort of approximately 19 hyperthyroidism patients and 17 patients who later progressed to ophthalmopathy. According to the paper, TCR Vbeta CDR3 sequencing was carried out on 120 to 150 peripheral blood samples, which came from 40 to 45 ophthalmopathy, fewer than 80 hyperthyroidism and roughly 17 progressor patients. Thyroid tissue and blood T-cell repertoires from over 5 Graves' hyperthyroidism patients were also compared in the study. The 100 discovery patients were randomly split 7:3 into training and test sets. To identify distinguishing TCR V-J signatures, a discovery cohort of about a hundred patients was used, comprising under 45 with Graves' ophthalmopathy and around 60 with stable Graves' hyperthyroidism. The paper's findings and limits, for the study overall: Most expanded thyroid clonotypes (frequency above 0.001) were also detected in blood, a finding suggesting that blood repertoires may reflect thyroid immune responses. Sample size was not statistically predetermined, and investigators were not blinded to group allocation. In validation, progression to ophthalmopathy was predicted by the model with around 71% sensitivity and nearly 75% specificity, a median of about 6.8 months before onset. In cross-validation, a model built on a 13 V-J signature told ophthalmopathy apart from stable hyperthyroidism with approximately 91% sensitivity and approximately 81% specificity, and in testing the same model reached 80%/75%.

Points on this clonotype: Its antigen remains undetermined. Base quality data are lacking; no much larger clone is found one base away.

Ophthalmopathy patients had moderately to severely active disease, Clinical Activity Score of at least 3, NOSPECS grade of at least 4, and duration under 3 months. Patients with uncontrolled infections, other autoimmune diseases, pregnancy or lactation were excluded. Diagnoses were based on clinical symptoms, serum thyroxine and TRAb, thyroid ultrasound and orbital computed tomography. Ficoll-Paque density gradient centrifugation was used to isolate PBMCs from approximately 10 ml of fresh peripheral blood. Total RNA was extracted with Trizol reagent, and quality was checked on an Agilent 2100 Bioanalyzer. The TCR beta CDR3 regions were amplified from RNA transcripts. A first-round RT-PCR of the TCR CDR3 used the HTBI primer set with the Qiagen OneStep RT-PCR kit. Libraries were constructed in a second round of multiplex PCR, after which size selection and purification were performed. Paired-end sequencing of the libraries was performed with 100 bp reads on an Illumina HiSeq2000. Under the source paper's analysis protocol: SOAPnuke was used to process the raw data, throwing out any read that contained adapters or uncalled bases, had a mean Phred below 15, or lacked an exact constant-primer or identifier match. High-quality paired reads were merged using COPE v1.2.5, and each unique nucleotide sequence was defined as a clonotype. Clonotypes were aligned to IMGT TRBV, TRBD and TRBJ reference segments using MiTCR v1.1. Analysis was restricted to V-J combinations with a frequency above 0.0001, which covered just over 98% of repertoires. The TCS score was defined as F50 (clonal expansion) divided by E x V (chaos), with BLOSUM62-based TCRdist calculated between CDR3 peptides within each V-J. Welch's t-statistics and random forest reduced fewer than 550 V-J features to around 14, which were used in a naive Bayes classifier (R e1071). TCRdb trimmed the raw reads at Q25, called clones with MiXCR and kept productive beta chains. Every CDR3 protein is listed once, alongside the most common genes and DNA of its rows. Here the V and J calls rest on TCRdb's processing, not on the authors' analysis. The sample contains about 640,000 distinct CDR3 sequences, around 20% of them found a single time. The ten largest clonotypes hold about 34% of the sample.

The sample was blood. This TCR was sampled from a man aged 25 to 40 with Graves' ophthalmopathy.

The nucleotide sequence reads TGTGCCAGCAGCCCCCGAGGAAGCGGGAGGGTCGGCGGGGAGCTGTTTTTT. Its translation is CASSPRGSGRVGGELFF. This receptor chain uses TRBV3-1 and TRBJ2-2; 10 central bases correspond to TRBD2. Germline trimming amounts to 4 bases on V and 7 bases on J, with 12 as the count of junction bases outside the gene matches. Spanning cysteine to phenylalanine, the CDR3 consists of 17 amino acids. The sequence is cut down to CDR3 DNA, 51 bases in frame from base 1. According to the germline V gene (reference sequence), CDR1 reads LGHDT and CDR2 reads YNNKEL.